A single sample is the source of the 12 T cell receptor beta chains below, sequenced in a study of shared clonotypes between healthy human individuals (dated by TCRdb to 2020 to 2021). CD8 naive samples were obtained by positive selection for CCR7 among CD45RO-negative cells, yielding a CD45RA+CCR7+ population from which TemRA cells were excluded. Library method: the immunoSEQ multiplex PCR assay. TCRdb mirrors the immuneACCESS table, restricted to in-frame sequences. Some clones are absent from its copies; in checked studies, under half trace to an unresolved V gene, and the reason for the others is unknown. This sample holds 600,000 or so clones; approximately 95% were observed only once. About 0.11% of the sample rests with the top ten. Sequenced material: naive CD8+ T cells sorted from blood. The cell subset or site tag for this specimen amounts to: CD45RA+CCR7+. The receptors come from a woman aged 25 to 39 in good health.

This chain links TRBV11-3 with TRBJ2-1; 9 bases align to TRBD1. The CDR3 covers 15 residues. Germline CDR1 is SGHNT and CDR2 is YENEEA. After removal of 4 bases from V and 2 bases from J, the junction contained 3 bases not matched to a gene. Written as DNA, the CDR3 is TGTGCCAGCAGCTCCACAGGGGGCCCCTACAATGAGCAGTTCTTC. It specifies CASSSTGGPYNEQFF.

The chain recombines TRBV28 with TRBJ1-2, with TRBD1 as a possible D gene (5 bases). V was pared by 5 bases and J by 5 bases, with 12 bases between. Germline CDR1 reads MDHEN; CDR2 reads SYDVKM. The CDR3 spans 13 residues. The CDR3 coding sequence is TGTGCCAGCAGTCTCAGACAGTTATATGGCTACACCTTC. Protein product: CASSLRQLYGYTF.

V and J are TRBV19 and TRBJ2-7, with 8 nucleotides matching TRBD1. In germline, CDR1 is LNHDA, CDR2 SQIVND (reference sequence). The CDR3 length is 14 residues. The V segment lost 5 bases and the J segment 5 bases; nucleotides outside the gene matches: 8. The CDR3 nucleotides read TGTGCCAGTAGTCCCTTCGACAGGGGCGACGAGCAGTACTTC. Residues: CASSPFDRGDEQYF.

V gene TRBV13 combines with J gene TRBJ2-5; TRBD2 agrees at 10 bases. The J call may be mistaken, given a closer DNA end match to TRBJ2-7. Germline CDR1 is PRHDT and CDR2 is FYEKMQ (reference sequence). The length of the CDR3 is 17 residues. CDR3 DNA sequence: TGTGCCAGCAGGTGGTCAGCGGGAGGGGCTCGGGCCTACGAGCAGTACTTC. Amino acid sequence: CASRWSAGGARAYEQYF.

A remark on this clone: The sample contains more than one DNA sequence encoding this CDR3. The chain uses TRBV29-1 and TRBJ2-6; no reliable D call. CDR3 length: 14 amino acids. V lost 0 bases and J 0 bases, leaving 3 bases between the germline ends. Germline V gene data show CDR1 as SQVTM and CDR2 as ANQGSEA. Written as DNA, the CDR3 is TGCAGCGTTGAAGACAGCTCTGGGGCCAACGTCCTGACTTTC. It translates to CSVEDSSGANVLTF.

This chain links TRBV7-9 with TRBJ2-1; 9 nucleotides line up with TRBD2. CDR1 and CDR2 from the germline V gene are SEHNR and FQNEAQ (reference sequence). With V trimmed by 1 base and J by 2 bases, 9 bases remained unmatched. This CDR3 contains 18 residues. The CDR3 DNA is TGTGCCAGCAGCTTAGGATACGAGACTAGCGGAGCCTACAATGAGCAGTTCTTC. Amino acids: CASSLGYETSGAYNEQFF.

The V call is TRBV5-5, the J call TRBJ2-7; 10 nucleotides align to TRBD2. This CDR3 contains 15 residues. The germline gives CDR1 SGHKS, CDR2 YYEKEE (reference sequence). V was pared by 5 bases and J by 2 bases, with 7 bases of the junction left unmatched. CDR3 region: CASRESGRGTYEQYF. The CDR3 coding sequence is TGTGCCAGCAGAGAAAGCGGGAGGGGGACCTACGAGCAGTACTTC.

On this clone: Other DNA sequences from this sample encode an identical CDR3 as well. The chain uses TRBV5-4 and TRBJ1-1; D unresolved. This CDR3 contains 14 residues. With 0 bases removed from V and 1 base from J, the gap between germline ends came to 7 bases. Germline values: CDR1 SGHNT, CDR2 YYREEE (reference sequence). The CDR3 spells CASSLGLGNTEAFF. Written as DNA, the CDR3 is TGTGCCAGCAGCTTGGGGCTAGGGAACACTGAAGCTTTCTTT.

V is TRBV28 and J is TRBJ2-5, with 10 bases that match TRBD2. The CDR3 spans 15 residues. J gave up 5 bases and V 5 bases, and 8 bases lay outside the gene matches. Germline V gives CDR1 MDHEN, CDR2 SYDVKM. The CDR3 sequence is CASSPLAGEGETQYF. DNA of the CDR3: TGTGCCAGCAGTCCCCTAGCGGGAGAGGGGGAGACCCAGTACTTC.

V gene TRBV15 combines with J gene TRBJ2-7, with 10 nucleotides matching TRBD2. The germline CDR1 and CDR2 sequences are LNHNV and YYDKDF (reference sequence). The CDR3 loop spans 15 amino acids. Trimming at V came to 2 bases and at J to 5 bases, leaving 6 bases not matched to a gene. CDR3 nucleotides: TGTGCCACCAGCAGACTAGCGGGAGTGAACCACGAGCAGTACTTC. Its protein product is CATSRLAGVNHEQYF. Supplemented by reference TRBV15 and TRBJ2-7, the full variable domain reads DAMVIQNPRYQVTQFGKPVTLSCSQTLNHNVMYWYQQKSSQAPKLLFHYYDKDFNNEADTPDNFQSRRPNTSFCFLDIRSPGLGDTAMYLCATSRLAGVNHEQYFGPGTRLTVT.

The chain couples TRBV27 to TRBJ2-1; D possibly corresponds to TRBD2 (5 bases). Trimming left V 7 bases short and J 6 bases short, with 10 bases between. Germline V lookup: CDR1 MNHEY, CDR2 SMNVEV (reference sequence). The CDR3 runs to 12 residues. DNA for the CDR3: TGTGCCAGCATAGGACTGGGCAATGAGCAGTTCTTC. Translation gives CASIGLGNEQFF.

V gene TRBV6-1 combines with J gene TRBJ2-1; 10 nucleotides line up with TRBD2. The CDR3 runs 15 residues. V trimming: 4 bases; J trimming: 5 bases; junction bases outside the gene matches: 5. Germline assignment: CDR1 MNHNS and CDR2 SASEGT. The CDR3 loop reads CASSVKTSGDNEQFF. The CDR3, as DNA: TGTGCCAGCAGTGTAAAAACTAGCGGGGACAATGAGCAGTTCTTC.